These 5 T cell receptor beta chains came from one sample sequenced in a study of T cell clusters in autoimmune cytopenias (dated by TCRdb to between 2018 and 2021). For sequencing, an Illumina MiSeq was employed. TRB rearrangements were amplified by multiplex PCR using a touch-down protocol with TRB-A and TRB-B primer pools mixed in one tube. The reads were reprocessed in TCRdb, with one entry per CDR3 protein sequence and no accompanying DNA. The record for this sample contains approximately 5,900 distinct CDR3 sequences. Around 40% of the sample lies in the top ten. Per sample, roughly 260 ng of peripheral blood genomic DNA, approximately 41,000 genome equivalents, was used for TRB amplification. These data were likewise used in another study, on T cell repertoires in aging, cancer and after chemotherapy.

Sequenced: peripheral blood. These TCRs come from a human donor in good health.

This chain uses TRBV6-5 with TRBJ1-2; TCRdb reports TRBD1, a call that lacks DNA to check it against. This CDR3 has 14 amino acids. Germline V gives CDR1 MNHEY, CDR2 SVGAGI. CDR3 loop: CASSRAGQGLGYTF.

Considering frequency, this clonotype is medium-sized. The V and J genes are TRBV19 and TRBJ2-7. The CDR3 loop spans 15 amino acids. Germline CDR1 LNHDA, CDR2 SQIVND (reference sequence). The CDR3 here is CASSMNAGSSYEQYF.

This clonotype shows up as medium-sized by frequency. This sequence joins TRBV6-1 and TRBJ1-4; TCRdb gives TRBD1 as the D gene, but with no DNA this cannot be confirmed. CDR3 size: 14 residues. CDR1 and CDR2 from the germline V gene are MNHNS and SASEGT. CDR3 sequence reads: CASCRGVANEKLFF.

This chain joins TRBV7-6 and TRBJ2-3. The CDR3 has 14 amino acids. CDR1 is SGHVS, CDR2 FNYEAQ, per germline. Here the CDR3 reads CASSFTGDTDTQYF.

V gene TRBV27 combines with J gene TRBJ2-4; TCRdb reports TRBD1, a call that lacks DNA to check it against. The CDR3 extends over 16 amino acids. Germline loops: CDR1 MNHEY, CDR2 SMNVEV (reference sequence). The CDR3 sequence: CASSLGDRLAKNIQYF.